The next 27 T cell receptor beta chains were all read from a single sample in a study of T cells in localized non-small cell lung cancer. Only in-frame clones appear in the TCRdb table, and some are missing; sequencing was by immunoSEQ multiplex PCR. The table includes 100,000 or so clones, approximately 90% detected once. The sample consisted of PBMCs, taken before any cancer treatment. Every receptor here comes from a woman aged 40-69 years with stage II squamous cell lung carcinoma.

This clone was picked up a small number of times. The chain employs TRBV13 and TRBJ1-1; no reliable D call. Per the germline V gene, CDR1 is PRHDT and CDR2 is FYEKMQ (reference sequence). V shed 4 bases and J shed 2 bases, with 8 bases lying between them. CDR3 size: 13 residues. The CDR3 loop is CASSYTPNTEAFF. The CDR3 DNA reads TGTGCCAGCAGCTATACACCAAACACTGAAGCTTTCTTT.

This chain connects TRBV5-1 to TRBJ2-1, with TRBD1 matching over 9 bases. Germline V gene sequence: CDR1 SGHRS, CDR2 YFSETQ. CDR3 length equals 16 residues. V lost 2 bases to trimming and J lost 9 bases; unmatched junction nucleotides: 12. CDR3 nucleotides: TGCGCCAGCAGCTTTGGGCTCCGGGACAGGGTCGGTGAGCAGTTCTTC. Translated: CASSFGLRDRVGEQFF.

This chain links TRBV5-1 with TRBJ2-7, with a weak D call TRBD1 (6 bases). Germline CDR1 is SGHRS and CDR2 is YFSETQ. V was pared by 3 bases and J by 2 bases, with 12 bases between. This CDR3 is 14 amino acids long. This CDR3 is CASSSMQGPYEQYF. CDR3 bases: TGCGCCAGCAGCTCCATGCAGGGGCCCTACGAGCAGTACTTC.

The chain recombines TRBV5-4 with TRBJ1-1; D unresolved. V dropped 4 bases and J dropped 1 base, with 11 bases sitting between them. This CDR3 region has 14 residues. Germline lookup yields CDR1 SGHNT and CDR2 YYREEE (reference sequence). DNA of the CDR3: TGTGCCAGCAGCATCCCGACGGGGAACACTGAAGCTTTCTTT. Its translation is CASSIPTGNTEAFF.

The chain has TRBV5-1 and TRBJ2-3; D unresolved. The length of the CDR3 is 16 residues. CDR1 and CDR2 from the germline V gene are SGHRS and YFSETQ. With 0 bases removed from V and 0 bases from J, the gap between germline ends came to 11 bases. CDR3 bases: TGCGCCAGCAGCTTGGCCTTCGGAGCTAGCACAGATACGCAGTATTTT. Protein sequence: CASSLAFGASTDTQYF. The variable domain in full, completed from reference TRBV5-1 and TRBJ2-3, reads KAGVTQTPRYLIKTRGQQVTLSCSPISGHRSVSWYQQTPGQGLQFLFEYFSETQRNKGNFPGRFSGRQFSNSRSEMNVSTLELGDSALYLCASSLAFGASTDTQYFGPGTRLTVL.

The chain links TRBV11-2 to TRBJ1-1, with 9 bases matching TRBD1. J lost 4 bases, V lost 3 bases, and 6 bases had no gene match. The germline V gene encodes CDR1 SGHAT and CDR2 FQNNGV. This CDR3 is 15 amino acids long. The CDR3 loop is CASSLGQGGSTEAFF. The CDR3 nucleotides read TGTGCCAGCAGCTTGGGACAGGGTGGGTCCACTGAAGCTTTCTTT.

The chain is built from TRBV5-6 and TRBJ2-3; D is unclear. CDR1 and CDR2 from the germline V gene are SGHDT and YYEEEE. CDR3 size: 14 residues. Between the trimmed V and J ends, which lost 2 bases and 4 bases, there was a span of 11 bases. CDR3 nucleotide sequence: TGTGCCAGCAGCTTATGGTTTAAGGCAGATACGCAGTATTTT. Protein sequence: CASSLWFKADTQYF.

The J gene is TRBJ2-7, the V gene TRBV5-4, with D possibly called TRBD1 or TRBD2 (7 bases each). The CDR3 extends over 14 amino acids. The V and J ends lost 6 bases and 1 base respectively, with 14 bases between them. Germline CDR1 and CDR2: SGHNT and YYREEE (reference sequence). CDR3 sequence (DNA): TGTGCCAGCACTCCAGGGGGGGGGTCCTACGAGCAGTACTTC. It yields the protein CASTPGGGSYEQYF.

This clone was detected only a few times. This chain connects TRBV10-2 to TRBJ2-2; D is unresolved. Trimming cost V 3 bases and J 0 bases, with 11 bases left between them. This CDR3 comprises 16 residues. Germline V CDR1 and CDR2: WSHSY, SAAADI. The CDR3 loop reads CASSERYRSNTGELFF. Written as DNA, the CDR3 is TGCGCCAGCAGTGAAAGGTATAGGTCGAACACCGGGGAGCTGTTTTTT.

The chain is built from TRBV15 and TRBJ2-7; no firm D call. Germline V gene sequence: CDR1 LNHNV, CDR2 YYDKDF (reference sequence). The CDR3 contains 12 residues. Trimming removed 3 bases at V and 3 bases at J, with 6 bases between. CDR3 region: CATSSRNYEQYF. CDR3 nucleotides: TGTGCCACCAGCAGCCGTAACTACGAGCAGTACTTC. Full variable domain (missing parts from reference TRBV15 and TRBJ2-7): DAMVIQNPRYQVTQFGKPVTLSCSQTLNHNVMYWYQQKSSQAPKLLFHYYDKDFNNEADTPDNFQSRRPNTSFCFLDIRSPGLGDTAMYLCATSSRNYEQYFGPGTRLTVT.

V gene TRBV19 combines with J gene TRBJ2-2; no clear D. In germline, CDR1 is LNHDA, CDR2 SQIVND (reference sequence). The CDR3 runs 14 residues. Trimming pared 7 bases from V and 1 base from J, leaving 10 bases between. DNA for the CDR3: TGTGCCAGTAAATTGGAACTGAACACCGGGGAGCTGTTTTTT. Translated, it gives CASKLELNTGELFF. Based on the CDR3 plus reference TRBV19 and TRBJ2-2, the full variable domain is DGGITQSPKYLFRKEGQNVTLSCEQNLNHDAMYWYRQDPGQGLRLIYYSQIVNDFQKGDIAEGYSVSREKKESFPLTVTSAQKNPTAFYLCASKLELNTGELFFGEGSRLTVL.

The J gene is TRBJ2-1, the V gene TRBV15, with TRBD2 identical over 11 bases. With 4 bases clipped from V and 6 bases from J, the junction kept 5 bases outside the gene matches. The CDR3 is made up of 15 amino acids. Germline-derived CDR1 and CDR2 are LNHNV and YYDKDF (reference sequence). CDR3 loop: CATSTPGTSGNEQFF. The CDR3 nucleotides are TGTGCCACCAGCACGCCGGGGACTAGCGGCAATGAGCAGTTCTTC.

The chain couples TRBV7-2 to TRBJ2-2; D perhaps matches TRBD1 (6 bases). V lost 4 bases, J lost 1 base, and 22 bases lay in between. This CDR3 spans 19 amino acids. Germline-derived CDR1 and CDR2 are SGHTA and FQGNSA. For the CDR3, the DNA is TGTGCCAGCAGCTCTGAACTCCGCCCCGGGACACTGAACACCGGGGAGCTGTTTTTT. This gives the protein CASSSELRPGTLNTGELFF.

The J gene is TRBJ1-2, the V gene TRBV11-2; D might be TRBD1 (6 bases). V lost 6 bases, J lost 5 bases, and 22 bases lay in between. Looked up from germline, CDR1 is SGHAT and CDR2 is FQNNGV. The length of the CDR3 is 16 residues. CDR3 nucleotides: TGTGCCAGCAGTTCCACAGGGACCGTAGATCGTTATGGCTACACCTTC. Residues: CASSSTGTVDRYGYTF.

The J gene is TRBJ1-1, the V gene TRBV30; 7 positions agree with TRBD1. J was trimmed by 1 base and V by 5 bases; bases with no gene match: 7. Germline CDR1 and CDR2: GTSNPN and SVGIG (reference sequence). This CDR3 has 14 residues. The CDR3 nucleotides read TGTGCCTGGCTGCCGGGACAGCCGAACACTGAAGCTTTCTTT. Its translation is CAWLPGQPNTEAFF.

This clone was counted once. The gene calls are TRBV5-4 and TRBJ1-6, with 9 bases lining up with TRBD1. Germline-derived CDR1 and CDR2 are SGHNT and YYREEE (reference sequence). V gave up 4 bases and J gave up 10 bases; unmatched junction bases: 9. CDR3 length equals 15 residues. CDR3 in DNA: TGTGCCAGCAGCGAAGGGACAGGGCAGAAATCACCCCTCCACTTT. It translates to CASSEGTGQKSPLHF. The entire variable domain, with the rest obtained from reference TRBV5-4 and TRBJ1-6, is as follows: ETGVTQSPTHLIKTRGQQVTLRCSSQSGHNTVSWYQQALGQGPQFIFQYYREEENGRGNFPPRFSGLQFPNYSSELNVNALELDDSALYLCASSEGTGQKSPLHFGNGTRLTVT.

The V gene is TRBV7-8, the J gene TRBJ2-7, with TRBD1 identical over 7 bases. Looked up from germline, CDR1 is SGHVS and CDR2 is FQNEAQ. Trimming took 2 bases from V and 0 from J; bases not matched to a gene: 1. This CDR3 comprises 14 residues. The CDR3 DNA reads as TGTGCCAGCAGCTTATGGGACAGCTCCTACGAGCAGTACTTC. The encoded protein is CASSLWDSSYEQYF.

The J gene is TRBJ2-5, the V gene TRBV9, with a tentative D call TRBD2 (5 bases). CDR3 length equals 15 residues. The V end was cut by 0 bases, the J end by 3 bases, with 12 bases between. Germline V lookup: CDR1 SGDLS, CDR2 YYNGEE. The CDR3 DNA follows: TGTGCCAGCAGCGTAGTTCCCTCGGGAAAAGAGACCCAGTACTTC. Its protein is CASSVVPSGKETQYF. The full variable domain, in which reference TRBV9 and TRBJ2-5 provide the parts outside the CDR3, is DSGVTQTPKHLITATGQRVTLRCSPRSGDLSVYWYQQSLDQGLQFLIQYYNGEERAKGNILERFSAQQFPDLHSELNLSSLELGDSALYFCASSVVPSGKETQYFGPGTRLLVL.

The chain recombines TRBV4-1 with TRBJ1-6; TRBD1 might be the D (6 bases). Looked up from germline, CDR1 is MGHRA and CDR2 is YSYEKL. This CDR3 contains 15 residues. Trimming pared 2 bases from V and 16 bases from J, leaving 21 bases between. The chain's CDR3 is CASSQSDSGLIKLHF. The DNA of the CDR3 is TGCGCCAGCAGCCAATCGGACAGCGGCCTCATAAAACTCCACTTT.

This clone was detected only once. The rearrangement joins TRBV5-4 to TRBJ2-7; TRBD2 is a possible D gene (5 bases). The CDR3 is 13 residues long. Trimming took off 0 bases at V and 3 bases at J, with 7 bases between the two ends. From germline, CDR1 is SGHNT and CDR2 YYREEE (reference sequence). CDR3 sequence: CASSLEEVYEQYF. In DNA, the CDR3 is TGTGCCAGCAGCTTGGAGGAGGTCTACGAGCAGTACTTC.

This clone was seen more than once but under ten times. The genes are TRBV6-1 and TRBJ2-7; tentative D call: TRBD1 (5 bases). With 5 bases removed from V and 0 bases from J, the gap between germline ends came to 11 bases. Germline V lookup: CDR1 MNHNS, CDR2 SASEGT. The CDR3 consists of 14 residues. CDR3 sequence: CASSTDRVSYEQYF. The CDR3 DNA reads TGTGCCAGCAGTACCGACAGAGTCTCCTACGAGCAGTACTTC.

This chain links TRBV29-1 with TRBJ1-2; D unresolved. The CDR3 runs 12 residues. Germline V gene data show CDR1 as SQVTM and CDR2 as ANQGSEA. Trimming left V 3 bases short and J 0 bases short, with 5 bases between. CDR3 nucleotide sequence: TGCAGCGTTGACCGCTCTAACTATGGCTACACCTTC. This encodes CSVDRSNYGYTF.

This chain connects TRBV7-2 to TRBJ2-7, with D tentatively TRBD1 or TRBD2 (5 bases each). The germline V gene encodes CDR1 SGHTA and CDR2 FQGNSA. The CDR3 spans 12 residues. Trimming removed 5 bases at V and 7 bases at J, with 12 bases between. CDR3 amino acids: CASSHTWGEQYF. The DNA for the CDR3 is TGTGCCAGCAGCCACACGTGGGGGGAGCAGTACTTC.

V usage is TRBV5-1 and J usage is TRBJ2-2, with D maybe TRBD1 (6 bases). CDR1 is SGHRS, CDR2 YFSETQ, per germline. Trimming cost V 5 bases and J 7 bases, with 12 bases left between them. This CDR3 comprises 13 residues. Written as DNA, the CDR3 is TGCGCCAGCAGGCAGGGGTTTAGCGGGGAGCTGTTTTTT. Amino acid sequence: CASRQGFSGELFF.

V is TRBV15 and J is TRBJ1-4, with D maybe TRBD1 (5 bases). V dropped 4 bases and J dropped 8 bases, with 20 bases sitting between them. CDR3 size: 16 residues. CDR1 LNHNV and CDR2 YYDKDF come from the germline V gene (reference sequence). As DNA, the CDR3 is TGTGCCACCAGCAACCCGGGACTGCCGATCAAAGAAAAACTGTTTTTT. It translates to CATSNPGLPIKEKLFF.

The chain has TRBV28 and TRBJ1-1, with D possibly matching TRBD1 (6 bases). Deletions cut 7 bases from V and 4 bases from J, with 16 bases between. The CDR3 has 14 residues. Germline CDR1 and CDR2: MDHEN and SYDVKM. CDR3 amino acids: CASTPFRGGTEAFF. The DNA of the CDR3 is TGTGCCAGCACCCCCTTCAGGGGAGGCACTGAAGCTTTCTTT. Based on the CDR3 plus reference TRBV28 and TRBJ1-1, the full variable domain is DVKVTQSSRYLVKRTGEKVFLECVQDMDHENMFWYRQDPGLGLRLIYFSYDVKMKEKGDIPEGYSVSREKKERFSLILESASTNQTSMYLCASTPFRGGTEAFFGQGTRLTVV.

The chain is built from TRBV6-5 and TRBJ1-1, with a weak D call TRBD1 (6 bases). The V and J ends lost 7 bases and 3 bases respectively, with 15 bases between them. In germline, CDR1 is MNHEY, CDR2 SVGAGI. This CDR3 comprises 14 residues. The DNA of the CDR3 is TGTGCCAGCATCTTGAAGGGGGGGGACACTGAAGCTTTCTTT. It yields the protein CASILKGGDTEAFF.